This T cell receptor (beta chain) was sequenced during a study of radiotherapy plus CTLA-4 blockade in lung cancer (dated by TCRdb to the late 2010s). In terms of the full investigation: Objective responses were observed in 15% to 20% of enrolled patients, and disease control was achieved in around 30%.

The CDR3 contains 16 residues, cysteine and phenylalanine counted. The entry retains the CDR3 DNA only, 48 bases that are in frame from base 1. In this study, focal radiation therapy paired with CTLA-4 blockade (ipilimumab) was tested in patients who had chemo-refractory metastatic non-small-cell lung cancer. Study-wide findings and limitations: TCR clones derived from tumors expanded in peripheral blood after treatment with radiotherapy and ipilimumab. The strongest predictors of response were reported to be early dynamic shifts in blood T cell clones along with a rise in serum interferon-beta following radiation.

A note on this clone: No antigen is known for it. Qualities for individual bases were not recorded, and no much larger clone is one base off.

The library was obtained by the immunoSEQ multiplex PCR assay. As stored in TCRdb, this immuneACCESS dataset retains in-frame rearrangements with V and J assigned. A fraction of the clones does not appear; measured against another copy, unresolved V genes explain less than half of the discrepancy, and the remainder lacks a known reason. For this sample the table gives about 25,000 clones, of which roughly 70% were detected only once. The ten largest clonotypes hold roughly 3.3% of the sample. This TCR was sampled from a human donor with non-small cell lung cancer whose response to radiotherapy plus ipilimumab could not be evaluated. The specimen was peripheral blood, collected from a patient treated with radiotherapy plus ipilimumab. The V and J segments used are TRBV21-1 and TRBJ1-1; the table names TRBD1, a call not compared with the DNA. TRBV21-1 has pseudogene status. The bases are TGTGCCAGCAGCCCAGAAGCTCAGGGACAGGGCCCTGAAGCTTTCTTT. Its translation is CASSPEAQGQGPEAFF.